The clone carrying this TCR beta chain appeared many times. The antigen is not known. This entry comes from a study of T cells in Graves' hyperthyroidism and ophthalmopathy. Study context: Blood was drawn when the patient was first diagnosed and still untreated. Study-wide findings and caveats: Ophthalmopathy was distinguished from stable hyperthyroidism by 13 V-J signatures.

It was RNA transcripts that yielded the amplified TCR beta CDR3 regions. A first-round RT-PCR of the TCR CDR3 used the HTBI primer set. TCRdb ran MiXCR on the multiplex PCR reads and lists one entry per CDR3 protein. The table records about 610,000 distinct CDR3 sequences, roughly 14% of them present only once. Pregnant or lactating patients were excluded, as were those with uncontrolled infection or other autoimmune disease. Sequenced material: blood. This TCR was sampled from a woman in her forties with Graves' ophthalmopathy.

The CDR3 sequence: CASSLGGTSGSMETQYF. Written as DNA, the CDR3 is TGTGCCAGCAGTCTCGGTGGGACTAGCGGGAGTATGGAGACCCAGTACTTC. The rearrangement links TRBV6-2 or TRBV6-3 to TRBJ2-5; 14 positions match TRBD2. Germline V gene sequence: CDR1 MNHEY, CDR2 SVGEGT. The CDR3 has 17 amino acids. V shed 5 bases, J shed 5 bases, and the junction held 10 bases outside the gene matches.